The 13 T cell receptor beta chains listed next were all sequenced from one sample in a study of cytomegalovirus exposure and HLA in healthy donors (TCRdb year 2017). The library was obtained by the immunoSEQ multiplex PCR assay. For the multiplex PCR, a mixture combining 60 forward primers for TCR Vbeta segments and 13 reverse primers for TCR Jbeta segments was used. TCRdb carries this immuneACCESS record with in-frame sequences only. Its versions omit some clonotypes, under half of them owing to an unresolved V gene in the studies checked, with the rest unexplained. The sample contains some 130,000 clones, nearly 80% of them found a single time. The biggest ten clones account for around 2% of the sample. What was sequenced was PBMCs. The receptors shown here come from a man aged 30-40 years in good health and CMV-seronegative.

This CDR3 reads CASSPWDYPPGELFF. DNA for the CDR3: TGTGCCAGCAGCCCCTGGGACTACCCCCCCGGGGAGCTGTTTTTT. The J gene is TRBJ2-2, the V gene TRBV7-2, with 7 bases matching TRBD2. V trimming: 5 bases; J trimming: 6 bases; junction bases outside the gene matches: 9. Germline values: CDR1 SGHTA, CDR2 FQGNSA. The CDR3 contains 15 residues.

This clone has at least ten counts. This sequence joins TRBV6-6 and TRBJ2-3, with 8 bases that match TRBD1. Looked up from germline, CDR1 is MNHNY and CDR2 is SVGAGI (reference sequence). J lost 4 bases, V lost 5 bases, and 2 bases had no gene match. CDR3 length equals 13 residues. The CDR3 region is CASSPQGADTQYF. The CDR3 nucleotides read TGTGCCAGCAGTCCACAGGGGGCAGATACGCAGTATTTT.

J is TRBJ2-7 and V is TRBV2, with TRBD2 matching over 9 bases. V trimming: 6 bases; J trimming: 2 bases; junction bases outside the gene matches: 2. The germline gives CDR1 SNHLY, CDR2 FYNNEI. The length of the CDR3 is 13 residues. The chain's CDR3 is CASRASGTYEQYF. CDR3 coding DNA: TGTGCCAGCAGGGCTAGCGGGACCTACGAGCAGTACTTC.

This rearrangement joins TRBV7-9 to TRBJ2-1, with 7 positions matching TRBD2. CDR3 length: 14 amino acids. V shed 5 bases, J shed 3 bases, and the junction held 4 bases outside the gene matches. The germline V gene encodes CDR1 SEHNR and CDR2 FQNEAQ (reference sequence). For the CDR3, the DNA is TGTGCCAGCAGCCCCGGGACTATCTACAATGAGCAGTTCTTC. Translated: CASSPGTIYNEQFF.

This rearrangement joins TRBV5-6 to TRBJ1-1; TRBD1 matches at 7 bases. The V segment lost 0 bases and the J segment 5 bases; nucleotides outside the gene matches: 7. Per germline, CDR1 SGHDT and CDR2 YYEEEE. This CDR3 comprises 15 residues. The CDR3: CASSLGDQGVTEAFF. CDR3 bases: TGTGCCAGCAGCTTGGGGGATCAGGGGGTGACTGAAGCTTTCTTT.

The gene calls are TRBV28 and TRBJ2-1, with D possibly being TRBD2 (5 bases). This CDR3 region has 15 residues. Trimming took off 7 bases at V and 0 bases at J, with 13 bases between the two ends. The germline gives CDR1 MDHEN, CDR2 SYDVKM. The CDR3 sequence is CASILRASSYNEQFF. The CDR3 nucleotides read TGTGCCAGCATCCTGAGGGCGAGCTCCTACAATGAGCAGTTCTTC.

The V call is TRBV28, the J call TRBJ2-1, with TRBD2 identical over 9 bases. The CDR3 runs 14 residues. The J segment lost 5 bases and the V segment lost 6 bases, leaving 5 bases of the junction unmatched. The germline gives CDR1 MDHEN, CDR2 SYDVKM. CDR3 nucleotide sequence: TGTGCCAGCAGGTCCGGGACTAGCAACAATGAGCAGTTCTTC. This gives the protein CASRSGTSNNEQFF.

The chain couples TRBV5-8 to TRBJ2-5; weak D call: TRBD2 (6 bases). Trimming stripped 4 bases from V and 2 bases from J, with 15 bases between. CDR3 length: 15 residues. Germline V gives CDR1 SGHTS, CDR2 YDEGEE. The CDR3 DNA follows: TGTGCCAGCAGCGATCCGGGACTCCTACAAGAGACCCAGTACTTC. It specifies CASSDPGLLQETQYF.

The V gene is TRBV15, the J gene TRBJ1-2; 8 bases agree with TRBD1. V gave up 1 base and J gave up 2 bases; unmatched junction bases: 6. The CDR3 contains 16 residues. CDR1 LNHNV and CDR2 YYDKDF come from the germline V gene (reference sequence). The CDR3 here is CATSRGGQGMNYGYTF. The CDR3 DNA is TGTGCCACCAGCAGAGGAGGACAGGGAATGAACTATGGCTACACCTTC.

V is TRBV10-3 and J is TRBJ1-1; no firm D call. Germline V gene sequence: CDR1 ENHRY, CDR2 SYGVKD. V lost 10 bases and J lost 1, with 13 bases in between. The CDR3 is 13 amino acids. CDR3: CATNPEQNTEAFF. The DNA of the CDR3 is TGTGCCACCAATCCCGAACAGAACACTGAAGCTTTCTTT.

This clone was detected only a few times. This CDR3 reads CASSNTGLGTEAFF. DNA of the CDR3: TGTGCCAGCAGTAACACAGGGTTGGGGACTGAAGCTTTCTTT. V gene TRBV6-6 combines with J gene TRBJ1-1, with D possibly matching TRBD1 (6 bases). Germline loops: CDR1 MNHNY, CDR2 SVGAGI (reference sequence). This CDR3 has 14 amino acids. V was cut by 5 bases and J by 5 bases, with 15 bases left in between.

This clone was seen more than once but under ten times. The rearrangement links TRBV27 to TRBJ2-1; D is unresolved. CDR1 is MNHEY, CDR2 SMNVEV, per germline (reference sequence). V was cut by 6 bases and J by 9 bases, with 12 bases left in between. CDR3 length: 12 amino acids. The CDR3 coding sequence is TGTGCCAGCAGCTCCTCCGGCGGTGAGCAGTTCTTC. Amino acid sequence: CASSSSGGEQFF.

Only a few counts were recorded for this clone. The chain employs TRBV4-1 and TRBJ1-1, with TRBD1 identical over 12 bases. With 4 bases clipped from V and 1 base from J, the junction kept 16 bases outside the gene matches. The CDR3 runs to 20 residues. The V gene's germline CDR1 is MGHRA and CDR2 YSYEKL. CDR3 loop: CASSRPGQGAFRRANTEAFF. The CDR3 coding sequence is TGCGCCAGCAGCCGCCCGGGACAGGGGGCGTTTAGGAGGGCGAACACTGAAGCTTTCTTT.